This note documents a single T cell receptor beta chain sequence. Its antigen has not been determined. No base quality information exists; no much larger clone differs at one position. To prepare the library, the immunoSEQ multiplex PCR assay was applied. For the multiplex PCR, a mixture combining 60 forward primers for TCR Vbeta segments and 13 reverse primers for TCR Jbeta segments was used. A multiplex PCR assay on genomic DNA amplified the CDR3 region of rearranged TCR beta genes. Amplified TCR beta libraries were sequenced as 87-base-pair reads on the Illumina HiSeq System. The authors processed their data as follows. In a later analysis, tens of millions of unique TCR beta chains were counted across the 500 to 850 repertoires, and around 10 million of these chains were shared by at least two donors. A nearest-neighbor algorithm error-corrected the raw reads and collapsed the reads into unique sequences, merging closely related sequences to remove PCR and sequencing errors. CDR3 sequences were aligned to IMGT reference sequences to assign V, D and J gene segments. Each retained sequence needed at least a six-nucleotide match to both a V gene segment and a J gene segment. Rearrangements were classified as productive when the CDR3 lacked stop codons and remained in frame with V and J, and all other rearrangements were classified as non-productive. Following IMGT convention, CDR3 was defined as the stretch from the second conserved V-encoded cysteine to the conserved J-encoded phenylalanine. The earlier analysis of roughly 590 of the donors excluded sequences that lacked an unambiguous match to a single V gene segment. In an earlier analysis of approximately 590 of the donors, V segments were called functional above 56.7% productive rearrangements and were called segregating when the between-donor standard deviation exceeded 5%. A statistical classification framework was built for diagnosing cytomegalovirus status from the catalog of TCR beta chain sequences. A later analysis assigned V and J genes by comparing TCR nucleotide sequences with IMGT/GENE-DB human TR gene sequences. A later analysis assigned CDR3 sequences and most-parsimonious VDJ recombination scenarios with the TCRdist pipeline. In a later analysis, every TCR beta chain was defined by the combination of its CDR3 amino acid sequence and its V-gene family, and reads without a unique V-gene family were dropped. As a way to deal with suspected cross-contamination and a sequencing artifact, a later analysis dropped approximately 590 nucleotide sequences that were highly shared and had low generation probability. In a later analysis, a clonal expansion index was calculated for each public chain from normalized within-repertoire ranks of inferred template counts. Generation probabilities in a later analysis came from a VDJ recombination model fitted to out-of-frame rearrangements, and those results were checked against IGoR. In a later analysis, TCR-TCR, TCR-HLA and TCR-CMV co-occurrence was scored with hypergeometric tests, and a repertoire-size bias correction was applied to TCR pairs. A later analysis estimated false discovery rates by permuting HLA or CMV assignments 20 times. In a later analysis, co-occurring TCRs were grouped using DBSCAN, with TCRdist sequence similarity added in when clustering inside HLA-allele-positive subsets. Repertoires with fewer than 30,000 or more than 120,000 public chains were left out of co-occurrence clustering, as were about 5 repertoires with anomalous nucleotide sharing. TCRdb took over this immuneACCESS table, retaining in-frame rearrangements with V and J assigned. Such tables are incomplete; in checked studies, under half of the missing clones stem from an unresolved V gene, and the remainder is unexplained. The V and J calls and clone size are taken from that table; D and trimming were inferred from the DNA. The sample yields around 150,000 clones; approximately 81% were counted once. The top ten hold almost 2.5% of the sample.

This entry belongs to a study of cytomegalovirus exposure and HLA in healthy donors (TCRdb year 2017). Looking at the study overall: In an earlier analysis of 587 of the donors, 250 to 350 Gb of sequence data and 90 million to 120 million unique TCR beta sequences from 150 million to 200 million T cells were reported. Across approximately 400 genotyped donors of the cohort, an average of roughly 250,000 unique TCR beta nucleotide sequences per donor were sequenced, and roughly a sixth of those sequences were non-productive. Five DR-DQ haplotypes were handled as single units for association and clustering, since linkage in the cohort was strong. Besides the first cohort of around 670 subjects, a separate validation cohort made up of about 120 different subjects was used. Roughly 320 gigabases of sequencing data and around 90 million unique TCR sequences made up an early release that covered several hundred HLA-typed donors. The aim of the study was to test whether cataloging public T cell receptors could identify signatures of past pathogen exposure. Using immunosequencing, the study profiled T cell repertoires from 666 subjects and related those repertoires to cytomegalovirus serostatus. The number of typed donors differed by locus: about 620-630 for A, B, C, DRB1 and DQB1; approximately 520 for DQA1; roughly 600 for DPA1; and some 450 for DPB1. In an earlier analysis of roughly 580 of the donors, high-throughput TCR beta sequencing was used to judge whether each TCR beta V gene segment behaved as functional or pseudogenic. Both class I and class II loci were covered by HLA typing, at four-digit resolution. To predict cytomegalovirus infection status, the study brought together high-throughput TCR immunosequencing, statistical association of individual TCRs with disease status, and machine learning. Of the 398 genotyped donors, over 70% fell in the genetic ancestry cluster associated with self-reported Caucasian donors. A later analysis re-examined previously published TCR beta repertoires from around 670 donors and added high-resolution HLA genotyping to investigate patterns of TCR occurrence. A later genetic analysis used genome-wide SNP genotypes for 398 of the 666 donors, treating that subset as a discovery cohort. Donor age, sex, ethnicity and CMV serostatus were compiled together with the repertoire data. Rather than using new phenotypic data, the later analysis identified candidate immune exposures from TCR beta sequences and from how often those sequences occurred across donors. Every discovery cohort repertoire had been produced on one sequencing platform. Points the paper makes about the study in general: In a later analysis, several top co-occurrence clusters were reported to appear linked to parvovirus B19, influenza, CMV and Epstein-Barr virus. A cluster of highly shared sequence variants was judged likely to be a technical artifact of the sequencing pipeline. Most TCR sequences were observed very rarely across donors, whereas some public TCRs were present in many individuals. In a later analysis, HLA-associated TCR beta chains showed more clonal expansion and lower generation probabilities than non-associated chains that were equally common. The 87-base-pair reads could not distinguish some IMGT-functional V segments, including TRBV6-2 and TRBV6-3, so those segments were excluded. A total of fewer than 200 TCR beta chains were listed by the study as associated with cytomegalovirus. It was suggested by the authors that the approach could potentially be generalized to other disease states and immunological phenotypes. An earlier analysis of 587 of the donors showed that most TCR beta V segments appeared in productive rearrangements either about 87% or about 30% of the time, which broadly matched IMGT annotations. In both the original and validation cohorts, the classifier was reported to diagnose cytomegalovirus status with high specificity and sensitivity. According to a later genetic analysis, donors in an Asian-associated ancestry cluster had fewer N-insertions in productive TCRs than the approximately 700-donor mean. Most CMV-associated TCR beta chains appeared to be HLA-restricted in a later analysis, and the HLA associations seemed to be driven largely by CMV exposure. HLA typing was unavailable for some donors at each locus, so association tests used only the typed subset. Because counts were too low, about 18 rarely observed V segments, including chromosome 9 orphons, were excluded from the earlier analysis of 587 of the donors. V-gene and J-gene trimming of TCR beta chains was associated with a missense DCLRE1C variant in a later genetic analysis, and the association was replicated in an independent cohort. Linkage disequilibrium might explain the correlated functional status among segregating V segments, but an unknown experimental factor could not be excluded. CMV serostatus was the only immune exposure information available for the cohort. Specific HLA alleles were associated with 16,951 TCR beta sequences at a false discovery rate of 0.05 in a later analysis. When HLA alleles, especially DR and DQ, strongly co-occurred, TCR associations were difficult to assign to individual alleles. The cohort was sequenced for TCR beta chains only, and without alpha or paired-chain data the features that could be detected were limited. A later analysis found that TCR association rates varied across HLA loci, with DRB1 alleles showing the most associated TCRs and HLA-C alleles the fewest. A few of the identified cytomegalovirus-associated TCR beta chains were confirmed in vitro to be specific for cytomegalovirus antigens. The presence/absence analyses assumed that sequencing depth was roughly uniform across donors, and that assumption may not be true. A further reported finding was that TCR beta sequences accurately predicted the HLA-A and HLA-B alleles for most subjects in the first cohort.

The cohort consisted of 670 or so healthy bone marrow donors. At the time of sampling, every cohort member was nominally healthy, though immune exposures that went unrecorded were likely present. The donor tested CMV seronegative, placing the donor among the 350 or so seronegative members of the cohort. A peripheral blood sample was collected from each donor, and TCR beta sequencing was performed on peripheral blood mononuclear cells. The Qiagen DNeasy Blood Extraction Kit was used to extract genomic DNA from the blood cell samples. CDR1 SGHTS and CDR2 YDEGEE were looked up in the germline V gene. V is cut back by 4 bases and J by 0 bases, with 5 bases in the junction unmatched. The CDR3 numbers 15 residues from cysteine through phenylalanine. Only CDR3 DNA remains: 45 bases, in frame from the first base.

The receptor was derived from a boy aged 2 to 10 in good health and CMV-seronegative. The chain is made from TRBV5-8 and TRBJ2-3; 7 bases in the junction line up with TRBD2. The sequenced sample was PBMCs. The CDR3 in this case is CASSRDYESTDTQYF. The DNA reads as follows: TGTGCCAGCAGCCGGGACTACGAAAGCACAGATACGCAGTATTTT.